The 21 T cell receptor beta chains below all came from one sample that was sequenced in a study of cytomegalovirus exposure and HLA in healthy donors. With 60 Vbeta and 13 Jbeta primers, the PCR was carried out. Produced via immunoSEQ multiplex PCR; TCRdb's table is partial and in-frame only. The sample records tens of thousands of clones, 85% to 95% being singletons. Sequenced material: PBMCs. All receptors derive from a woman aged 18-29 years in good health and CMV-seronegative.

The genes are TRBV28 and TRBJ2-3, with 10 bases identical to TRBD2. The length of the CDR3 is 18 residues. CDR1 and CDR2 (germline): MDHEN, SYDVKM. The ends lost 1 base at V and 2 bases at J; junction bases unmatched: 9. DNA of the CDR3: TGTGCCAGCAGTTTATCCCTGACTAGCGGGCAAAACACAGATACGCAGTATTTT. Its translation is CASSLSLTSGQNTDTQYF.

CDR3 sequence: CASSQGLAGESGNIQYF. For the CDR3, the DNA is TGTGCCAGCAGCCAGGGACTAGCGGGAGAGTCCGGAAACATTCAGTACTTC. This chain uses TRBV27 with TRBJ2-4; the match to TRBD2 covers 14 bases. The junction had 10 bases not matched to a gene; V was cut back by 6 bases and J by 6 bases. CDR3 length: 17 residues. The germline gives CDR1 MNHEY, CDR2 SMNVEV (reference sequence).

V usage is TRBV7-3 and J usage is TRBJ2-3; a weak D match, TRBD2 (5 bases). Germline V CDR1 and CDR2: SGHTA, FQGTGA. The CDR3 spans 14 residues. Trimming pared 2 bases from V and 3 bases from J, leaving 9 bases between. CDR3 sequence reads: CASSLGSATDTQYF. The DNA of the CDR3 is TGTGCCAGCAGCTTAGGTAGCGCTACAGATACGCAGTATTTT.

The V gene is TRBV30, the J gene TRBJ2-7; 11 bases line up with TRBD2. CDR3 length equals 15 residues. Per germline, CDR1 GTSNPN and CDR2 SVGIG (reference sequence). With V trimmed by 2 bases and J by 2 bases, 5 bases remained unmatched. This chain's CDR3 is CAWSWGLAATYEQYF. CDR3 sequence (DNA): TGTGCCTGGAGTTGGGGACTAGCGGCAACCTACGAGCAGTACTTC.

This clone has just one count. The chain combines TRBV10-2 with TRBJ2-7; D perhaps matches TRBD2 (5 bases). Trimming pared 9 bases from V and 4 bases from J, leaving 16 bases between. The CDR3 covers 13 residues. Germline CDR1 WSHSY, CDR2 SAAADI. This chain's CDR3 is CASWPQGGYEQYF. The CDR3 DNA sequence: TGCGCCAGTTGGCCGCAAGGAGGTTACGAGCAGTACTTC.

A few counts support this clone. This sequence joins TRBV28 and TRBJ1-4, with 8 nucleotides matching TRBD1. V dropped 5 bases and J dropped 6; count of bases not matched to a gene: 5. CDR3 length: 14 residues. Germline assignment: CDR1 MDHEN and CDR2 SYDVKM. The CDR3 bases are TGTGCCAGCAGTGGGCAGGGGGCGCATGAAAAACTGTTTTTT. As protein: CASSGQGAHEKLFF.

The chain recombines TRBV28 with TRBJ1-1, with 7 bases identical to TRBD1. V gave up 5 bases and J gave up 0 bases; unmatched junction bases: 3. CDR3 size: 14 residues. Germline V gene lookup returns CDR1 MDHEN and CDR2 SYDVKM. The CDR3: CASSVDRVNTEAFF. The CDR3, as DNA: TGTGCCAGCAGTGTCGACAGGGTGAACACTGAAGCTTTCTTT.

CDR3 nucleotides: TGTGCCAGCTCACCGGGACAATCCTACAATGAGCAGTTCTTC. Protein: CASSPGQSYNEQFF. V usage is TRBV18 and J usage is TRBJ2-1; D may be TRBD1 (6 bases). V lost 3 bases and J 1 base, leaving 7 bases between the germline ends. Germline loops: CDR1 KGHSH, CDR2 LQKENI. This CDR3 spans 14 amino acids.

The chain uses TRBV18 and TRBJ2-5, with 9 positions matching TRBD1. The CDR3 runs 16 residues. Germline CDR1 is KGHSH and CDR2 is LQKENI. J lost 5 bases, V lost 0 bases, and 7 bases had no gene match. The chain's CDR3 is CASSPPGTGFGETQYF. DNA of the CDR3: TGTGCCAGCTCACCACCAGGGACAGGGTTCGGGGAGACCCAGTACTTC. The whole variable domain, filled in from reference TRBV18 and TRBJ2-5, reads NAGVMQNPRHLVRRRGQEARLRCSPMKGHSHVYWYRQLPEEGLKFMVYLQKENIIDESGMPKERFSAEFPKEGPSILRIQQVVRGDSAAYFCASSPPGTGFGETQYFGPGTRLLVL.

The chain is built from TRBV30 and TRBJ1-2, with D maybe TRBD1 (5 bases). Per the germline V gene, CDR1 is GTSNPN and CDR2 is SVGIG (reference sequence). The CDR3 consists of 13 residues. V dropped 0 bases and J dropped 7 bases, with 12 bases sitting between them. Here the CDR3 DNA reads TGTGCCTGGAGTGTATTTAGGGGAGGTGGCTACACCTTC. Translated: CAWSVFRGGGYTF.

This chain joins TRBV4-2 and TRBJ2-7; 9 positions match TRBD1. V lost 0 bases to trimming and J lost 6 bases; unmatched junction nucleotides: 6. The CDR3 has 15 residues. Germline CDR1 LGHNA, CDR2 YNFKEQ. CDR3: CASSQEGTGNREQYF. The CDR3 DNA sequence: TGTGCCAGCAGCCAAGAGGGGACAGGGAACCGCGAGCAGTACTTC.

The gene calls are TRBV11-2 and TRBJ2-5; tentative D call: TRBD1 (5 bases). CDR1 and CDR2 from the germline V gene are SGHAT and FQNNGV. The CDR3 loop spans 12 amino acids. Trimming took 8 bases from V and 5 from J, leaving 12 bases between them. The DNA of the CDR3 is TGTGCCAGCGGGGCCGGGTGGGAGACCCAGTACTTC. Protein product: CASGAGWETQYF.

The chain combines TRBV27 with TRBJ2-7, with 12 bases fitting TRBD2. The germline CDR1 and CDR2 sequences are MNHEY and SMNVEV (reference sequence). The CDR3 loop spans 16 amino acids. Trimming at V came to 2 bases and at J to 2 bases, leaving 4 bases not matched to a gene. Here the CDR3 DNA reads TGTGCCAGCAGTTTAGGGCTAGCGGGAGGGCCCTACGAGCAGTACTTC. Its protein is CASSLGLAGGPYEQYF.

CDR3 amino acids: CASSRTGVGYRETQYF. The CDR3 nucleotides read TGTGCCAGCAGTCGGACAGGGGTCGGTTATAGAGAGACCCAGTACTTC. The rearrangement uses TRBV7-9 and TRBJ2-5, with 9 positions matching TRBD1. The ends lost 6 bases at V and 4 bases at J; junction bases unmatched: 12. The CDR3 extends over 16 amino acids. Per the germline V gene, CDR1 is SEHNR and CDR2 is FQNEAQ (reference sequence).

The gene calls are TRBV7-8 and TRBJ1-1, with 8 bases identical to TRBD1. Trimming at V came to 4 bases and at J to 6 bases, leaving 13 bases not matched to a gene. The germline CDR1 and CDR2 sequences are SGHVS and FQNEAQ. The CDR3 is made up of 16 amino acids. The CDR3 region is CASSYDLRAGGPEAFF. The CDR3 nucleotides read TGTGCCAGCAGCTACGACCTACGGGCAGGGGGCCCTGAAGCTTTCTTT.

The rearrangement links TRBV7-2 to TRBJ1-5, with TRBD1 as a possible D gene (6 bases). The CDR3 sequence is 15 residues long. The germline V gene has CDR1 SGHTA and CDR2 FQGNSA. The V end was cut by 0 bases, the J end by 3 bases, with 9 bases between. The CDR3 DNA reads as TGTGCCAGCAGCTTAGCTGGACAGCCCAATCAGCCCCAGCATTTT. Encoded protein: CASSLAGQPNQPQHF.

This clone showed up just a few times. CDR3 in DNA: TGTGCCAGCAGCTTAGGTGCGGGGGGCGGAAACACCATATATTTT. This translates into CASSLGAGGGNTIYF. V gene TRBV7-8 combines with J gene TRBJ1-3; D perhaps matches TRBD1 (6 bases). The CDR3 spans 15 residues. CDR1 SGHVS and CDR2 FQNEAQ come from the germline V gene. V gave up 1 base and J gave up 4 bases, with 11 bases separating them.

The chain links TRBV7-8 to TRBJ1-5, with D perhaps TRBD1 (5 bases). The CDR3 is made up of 16 amino acids. CDR1 and CDR2 (germline): SGHVS, FQNEAQ. The V end lost 5 bases, the J end lost 3 bases, and 17 bases lay between the germline ends. The CDR3, as DNA: TGTGCCAGCAGCCCCAACGAAGACAGATACAATCAGCCCCAGCATTTT. This translates into CASSPNEDRYNQPQHF.

This chain uses TRBV27 with TRBJ2-7; D is possibly TRBD2 (5 bases). V was clipped by 10 bases and J by 0 bases, with 13 bases between them. The V gene's germline CDR1 is MNHEY and CDR2 SMNVEV (reference sequence). The CDR3 extends over 13 amino acids. CDR3 nucleotides: TGTGCCACCTCCCGAGGGCGCTCCTACGAGCAGTACTTC. Protein product: CATSRGRSYEQYF.

The genes are TRBV4-1 and TRBJ2-1; 11 bases match TRBD2. CDR3 length equals 17 residues. The V and J ends lost 4 bases and 8 bases, in that order; junction bases with no gene match: 13. CDR1 MGHRA and CDR2 YSYEKL come from the germline V gene. The CDR3 protein is CASSPELAGGPVDEQFF. The CDR3 bases are TGCGCCAGCAGCCCCGAATTAGCGGGAGGGCCGGTGGATGAGCAGTTCTTC.

The chain has TRBV4-2 and TRBJ2-2; 10 positions agree with TRBD2. Trimming removed 4 bases from V and 1 base from J; junction bases left unmatched: 6. Germline V gene data show CDR1 as LGHNA and CDR2 as YNFKEQ. The CDR3 extends over 17 amino acids. The CDR3 coding sequence is TGTGCCAGCAGCCCCCTCGGACTAGCGGAGAACACCGGGGAGCTGTTTTTT. The encoded protein is CASSPLGLAENTGELFF.